This T cell receptor (beta chain) was found in a study of high-grade serous ovarian cancer treatment subgroups. Study-wide context: On average, 14,192 reads and 6,500 to 8,000 unique TCR beta rearrangements were obtained per sample. Study results and limitations: These tumor repertoires lack spatial information from bulk sequencing. Same-patient tumor repertoires overlapped at about 0.095 to 0.8; different patients barely overlapped. Higher neoantigen levels went with greater TCR clonal relatedness.

Tumor tissue was taken before any definitive surgery or chemotherapy was given. A remark on this clone: Its target is unknown.

V dropped 2 bases and J dropped 2; count of bases not matched to a gene: 3. This CDR3 has 15 amino acids. CDR1 and CDR2 from the germline V gene are SEHNR and FQNEAQ (reference sequence). Repertoires were generated with immunoSEQ multiplex PCR, while TCRdb's copy carries only in-frame clones and drops some. The top ten hold just under 6.5% of the sample, which has roughly 15,000 clones, roughly nine tenths seen once. The chain recombines TRBV7-9 with TRBJ2-1; 7 bases are shared with TRBD2. The sample was tumor tissue. The sequence came from a human donor with high-grade serous ovarian cancer. The CDR3 is CASSLFSGPYNEQFF. The CDR3 DNA reads as TGTGCCAGCAGCTTATTTAGCGGGCCCTACAATGAGCAGTTCTTC.